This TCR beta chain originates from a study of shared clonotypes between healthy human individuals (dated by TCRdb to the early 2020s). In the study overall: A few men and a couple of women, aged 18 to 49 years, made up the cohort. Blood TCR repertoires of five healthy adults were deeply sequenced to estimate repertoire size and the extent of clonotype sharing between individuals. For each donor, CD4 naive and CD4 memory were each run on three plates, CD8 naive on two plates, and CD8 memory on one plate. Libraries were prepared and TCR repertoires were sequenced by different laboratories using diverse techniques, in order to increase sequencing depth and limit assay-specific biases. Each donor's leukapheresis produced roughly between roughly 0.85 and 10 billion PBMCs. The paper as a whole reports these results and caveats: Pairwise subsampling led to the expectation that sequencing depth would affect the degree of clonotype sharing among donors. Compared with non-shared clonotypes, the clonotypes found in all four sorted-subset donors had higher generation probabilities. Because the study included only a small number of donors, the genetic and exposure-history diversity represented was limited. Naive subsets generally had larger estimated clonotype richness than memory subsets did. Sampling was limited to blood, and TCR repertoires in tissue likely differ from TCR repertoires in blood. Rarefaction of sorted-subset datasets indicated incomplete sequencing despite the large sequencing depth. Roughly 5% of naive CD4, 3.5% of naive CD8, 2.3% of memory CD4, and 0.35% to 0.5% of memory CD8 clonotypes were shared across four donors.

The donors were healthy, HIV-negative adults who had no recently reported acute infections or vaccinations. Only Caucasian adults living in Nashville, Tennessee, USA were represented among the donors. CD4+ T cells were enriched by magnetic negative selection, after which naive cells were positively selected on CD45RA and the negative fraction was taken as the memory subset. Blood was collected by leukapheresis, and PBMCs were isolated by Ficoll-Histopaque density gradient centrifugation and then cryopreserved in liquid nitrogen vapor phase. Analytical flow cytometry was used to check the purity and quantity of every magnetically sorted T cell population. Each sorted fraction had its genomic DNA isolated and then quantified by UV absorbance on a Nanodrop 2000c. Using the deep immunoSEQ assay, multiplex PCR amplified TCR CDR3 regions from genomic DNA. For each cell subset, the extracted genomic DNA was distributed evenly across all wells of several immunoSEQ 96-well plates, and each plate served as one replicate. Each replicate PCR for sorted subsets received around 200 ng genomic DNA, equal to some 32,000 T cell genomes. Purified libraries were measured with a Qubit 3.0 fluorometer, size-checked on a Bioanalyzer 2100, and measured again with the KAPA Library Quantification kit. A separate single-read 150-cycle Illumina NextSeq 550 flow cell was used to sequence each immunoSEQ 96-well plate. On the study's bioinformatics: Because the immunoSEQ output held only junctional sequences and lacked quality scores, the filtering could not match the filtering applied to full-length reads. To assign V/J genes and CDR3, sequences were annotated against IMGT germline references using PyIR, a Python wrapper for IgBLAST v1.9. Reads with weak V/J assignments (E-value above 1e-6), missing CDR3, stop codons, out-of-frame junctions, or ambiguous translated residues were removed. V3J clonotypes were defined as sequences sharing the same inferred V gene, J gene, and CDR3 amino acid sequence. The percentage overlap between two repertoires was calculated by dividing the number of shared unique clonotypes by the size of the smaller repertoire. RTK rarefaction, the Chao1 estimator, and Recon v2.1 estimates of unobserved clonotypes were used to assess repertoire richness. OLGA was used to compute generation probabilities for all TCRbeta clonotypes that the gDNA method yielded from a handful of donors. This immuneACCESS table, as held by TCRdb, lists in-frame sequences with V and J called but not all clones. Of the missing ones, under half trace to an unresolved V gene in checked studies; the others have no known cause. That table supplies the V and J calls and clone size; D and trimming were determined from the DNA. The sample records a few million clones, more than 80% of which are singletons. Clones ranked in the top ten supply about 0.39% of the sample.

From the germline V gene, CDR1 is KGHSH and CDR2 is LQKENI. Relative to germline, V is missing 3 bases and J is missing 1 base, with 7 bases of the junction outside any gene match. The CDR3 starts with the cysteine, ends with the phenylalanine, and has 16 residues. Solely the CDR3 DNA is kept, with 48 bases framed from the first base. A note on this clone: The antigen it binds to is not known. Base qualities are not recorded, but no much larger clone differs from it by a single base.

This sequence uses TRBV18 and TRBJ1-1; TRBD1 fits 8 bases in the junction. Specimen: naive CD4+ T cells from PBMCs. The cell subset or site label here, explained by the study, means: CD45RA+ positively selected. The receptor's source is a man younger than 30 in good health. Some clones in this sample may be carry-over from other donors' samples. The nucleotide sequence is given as TGTGCCAGCTCACCCGGCAGGGGGCCTCAGAACACTGAAGCTTTCTTT. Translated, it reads CASSPGRGPQNTEAFF. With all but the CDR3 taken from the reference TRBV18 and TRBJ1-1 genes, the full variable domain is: NAGVMQNPRHLVRRRGQEARLRCSPMKGHSHVYWYRQLPEEGLKFMVYLQKENIIDESGMPKERFSAEFPKEGPSILRIQQVVRGDSAAYFCASSPGRGPQNTEAFFGQGTRLTVV.